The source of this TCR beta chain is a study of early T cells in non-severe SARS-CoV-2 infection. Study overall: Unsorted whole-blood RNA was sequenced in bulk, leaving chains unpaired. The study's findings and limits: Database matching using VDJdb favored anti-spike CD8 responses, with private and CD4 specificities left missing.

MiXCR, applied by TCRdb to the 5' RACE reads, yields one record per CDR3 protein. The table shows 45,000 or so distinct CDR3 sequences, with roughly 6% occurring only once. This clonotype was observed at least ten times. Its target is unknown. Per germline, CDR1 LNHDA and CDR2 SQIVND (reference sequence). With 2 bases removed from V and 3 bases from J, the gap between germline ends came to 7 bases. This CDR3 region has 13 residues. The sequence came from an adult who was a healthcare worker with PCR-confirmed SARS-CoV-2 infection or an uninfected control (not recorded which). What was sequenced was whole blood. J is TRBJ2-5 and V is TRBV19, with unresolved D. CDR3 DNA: TGTGCCAGTAGTATATCTCCGGAAGAGACCCAGTACTTC. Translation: CASSISPEETQYF.